This entry features one T cell receptor beta chain sequence. Ten or more counts support this clonotype. Its antigen is unknown. No qualities accompany the bases; no much larger clone lies one base away. This sample stems from a study of T-cell memory formation after mild COVID-19 (dated by TCRdb to the early 2020s). Study-wide context: Most TCR sequence clusters were specific to one of the two donors. In two donors, T-cell clones that expanded and contracted after mild COVID-19 were followed by sequencing TCRalpha and TCRbeta repertoires longitudinally. The cohort comprised two young, previously healthy adult volunteers, one female and one male. The full study reports these points: The detection of some responding clones in pre-infection memory suggests that pre-existing cross-reactive memory T cells joined the SARS-CoV-2 response. The study covered only a couple of mild cases, and larger cohorts including severe cases with pre-infection samples were considered necessary. Contracting CD4+ clones turned up mainly in the CM and EM memory subsets, whereas EMRA was where CD8+ clones were enriched. SARS-CoV-2 specificity of the second-wave clones peaking on day 37 was not confirmed. Balanced CD4/CD8 phenotypes were observed for clones contracting from day 15 to 85, whereas a bias towards CD4+ was observed for a second wave of clones expanding from day 15 to 37.

Ficoll-Paque density gradient centrifugation was used to isolate PBMCs. Sequencer: Illumina NovaSeq 6000. TCRalpha and TCRbeta cDNA libraries were built by 5'RACE with constant-segment primers, adding sample barcodes and unique molecular identifiers. RNA was extracted from every sample with Trizol reagent. Libraries were amplified in two PCR steps, with a second sample barcode and Illumina TruSeq adapters added in the second step. Sequencing of the libraries was done on an Illumina NovaSeq, producing 2 x 150 bp paired-end reads. The study's own analysis went as follows. Demultiplexing of reads and collapsing into UMI-guided consensus sequences were performed with migec v1.2.7. Using mixcr v2.1.11, the UMI consensuses were aligned to TRA and TRB V and J templates and assembled into clonotypes. A clonotype was counted as expanded or contracted only if both edgeR and NoisET called the change significant, with noise models trained on biological replicates. For edgeR calls, the thresholds were a false discovery rate-adjusted p below 0.01 and a log2 fold-change of 1. PCA with hierarchical clustering of max-normalized trajectories of the 1000 most abundant clonotypes was used as exploratory dynamics analysis. Separately sequenced CD4+ and CD8+ repertoires were used to assign a CD4 or CD8 phenotype to each responding clone. In-frame beta chains were kept once TCRdb had trimmed the public reads at Q25 with fastp and called clones with MiXCR. Rows merge per CDR3 protein into single entries with the most common DNA and genes. These V and J calls rely on TCRdb rather than the paper's analysis. This sample lists some 43,000 distinct CDR3 sequences; 6.1% were detected once. Together, the top ten hold around 0.81% of the sample.

This clonotype was obtained from an adult who had mild COVID-19 (a few samples of this study predate the infection). The sample titles of this study are shuffled in the database, so cell type and time point are left out. Source material: PBMCs or a T cell subset sorted from them (not recorded which).

Here is the DNA: TGCAGTGCGTCGGGACTAGCCGGGGGAGATACGCAGTATTTT. This encodes CSASGLAGGDTQYF. The rearranged chain carries TRBV20-1 and TRBJ2-3, and 9 junction bases match TRBD2. CDR1 is given as DFQATT and CDR2 as SNEGSKA, both from the germline V gene (reference sequence). Counted from cysteine to phenylalanine, this CDR3 has 14 amino acids. The read is trimmed to its CDR3 DNA, 42 bases read in frame from base 1. V trim: 6 bases; J trim: 5 bases; unmatched bases: 9.